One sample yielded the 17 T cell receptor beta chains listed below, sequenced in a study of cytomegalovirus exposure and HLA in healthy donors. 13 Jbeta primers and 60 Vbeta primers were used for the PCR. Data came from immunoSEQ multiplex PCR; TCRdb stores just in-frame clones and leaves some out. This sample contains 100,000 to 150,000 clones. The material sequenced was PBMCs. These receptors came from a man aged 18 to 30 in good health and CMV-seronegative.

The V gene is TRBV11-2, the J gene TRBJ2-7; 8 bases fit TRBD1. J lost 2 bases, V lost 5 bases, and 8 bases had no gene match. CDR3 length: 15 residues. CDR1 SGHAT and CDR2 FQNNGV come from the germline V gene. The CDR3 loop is CASSPKGQAAYEQYF. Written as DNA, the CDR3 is TGTGCCAGCAGCCCAAAGGGACAGGCCGCCTACGAGCAGTACTTC.

As DNA, the CDR3 is TGTGCCTGGAGAGACCGGATCGGACAGATGAGCGCCTACGAGCAGTACTTC. Translating gives CAWRDRIGQMSAYEQYF. The V and J genes are TRBV30 and TRBJ2-7; D possibly corresponds to TRBD1 (6 bases). CDR1 and CDR2 from the germline V gene are GTSNPN and SVGIG (reference sequence). The CDR3 has 17 amino acids. Trimming stripped 3 bases from V and 2 bases from J, with 23 bases between.

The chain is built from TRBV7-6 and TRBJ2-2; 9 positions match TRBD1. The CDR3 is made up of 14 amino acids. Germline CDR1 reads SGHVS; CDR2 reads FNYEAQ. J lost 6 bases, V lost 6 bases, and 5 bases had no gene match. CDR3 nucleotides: TGTGCCAGCAGACGGGACAGGGCGCCCGGGGAGCTGTTTTTT. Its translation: CASRRDRAPGELFF.

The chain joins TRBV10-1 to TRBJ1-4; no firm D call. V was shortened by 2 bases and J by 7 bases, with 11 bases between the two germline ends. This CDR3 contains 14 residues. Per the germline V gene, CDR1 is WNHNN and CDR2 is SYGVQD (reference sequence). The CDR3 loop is CASSEGGMGEKLFF. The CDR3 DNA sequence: TGCGCCAGCAGTGAGGGCGGGATGGGTGAAAAACTGTTTTTT.

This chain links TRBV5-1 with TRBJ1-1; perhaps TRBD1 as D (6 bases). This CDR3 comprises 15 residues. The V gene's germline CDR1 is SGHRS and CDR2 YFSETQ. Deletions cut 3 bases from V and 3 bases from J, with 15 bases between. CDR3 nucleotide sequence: TGCGCCAGCAGCTCCCTTTTACAGGGACACACTGAAGCTTTCTTT. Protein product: CASSSLLQGHTEAFF.

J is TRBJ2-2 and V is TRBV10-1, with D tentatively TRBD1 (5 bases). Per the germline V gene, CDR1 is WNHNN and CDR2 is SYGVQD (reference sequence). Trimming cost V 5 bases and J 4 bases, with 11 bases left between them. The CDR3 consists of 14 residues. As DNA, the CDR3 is TGCGCCAGCAGTAAGGGGCGGCGCACCGGGGAGCTGTTTTTT. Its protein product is CASSKGRRTGELFF.

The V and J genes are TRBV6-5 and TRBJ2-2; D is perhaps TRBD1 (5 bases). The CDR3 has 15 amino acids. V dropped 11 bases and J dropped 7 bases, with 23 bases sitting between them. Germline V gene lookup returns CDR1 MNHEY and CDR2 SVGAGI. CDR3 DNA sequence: TGTGCCGCGAAACAGGTTTTCATATACGACGGGGAGCTGTTTTTT. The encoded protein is CAAKQVFIYDGELFF.

CDR3 nucleotides: TGTGCCAGCAGCTCGTCCGTCCGACTAGCGGGCTCCTACGAGCAGTACTTC. It codes for CASSSSVRLAGSYEQYF. The chain employs TRBV7-8 and TRBJ2-7; 10 bases are a match to TRBD2. CDR3 length equals 17 residues. The germline gives CDR1 SGHVS, CDR2 FQNEAQ. V lost 4 bases and J lost 0; bases outside the gene matches: 9.

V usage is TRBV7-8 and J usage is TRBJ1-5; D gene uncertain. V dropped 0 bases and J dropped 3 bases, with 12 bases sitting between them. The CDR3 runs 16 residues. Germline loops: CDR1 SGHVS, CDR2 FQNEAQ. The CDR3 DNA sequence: TGTGCCAGCAGCTTAGCGCAAGGCAGGAACAATCAGCCCCAGCATTTT. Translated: CASSLAQGRNNQPQHF. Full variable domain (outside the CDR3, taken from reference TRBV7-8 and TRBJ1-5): GAGVSQSPRYKVAKRGQDVALRCDPISGHVSLFWYQQALGQGPEFLTYFQNEAQLDKSGLPSDRFFAERPEGSVSTLKIQRTQQEDSAVYLCASSLAQGRNNQPQHFGDGTRLSIL.

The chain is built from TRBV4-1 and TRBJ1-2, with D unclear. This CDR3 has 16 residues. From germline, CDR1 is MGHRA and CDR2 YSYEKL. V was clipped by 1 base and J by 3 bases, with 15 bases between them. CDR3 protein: CASSQVRLGGDYGYTF. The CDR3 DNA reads TGCGCCAGCAGCCAAGTGAGGCTAGGAGGTGACTATGGCTACACCTTC.

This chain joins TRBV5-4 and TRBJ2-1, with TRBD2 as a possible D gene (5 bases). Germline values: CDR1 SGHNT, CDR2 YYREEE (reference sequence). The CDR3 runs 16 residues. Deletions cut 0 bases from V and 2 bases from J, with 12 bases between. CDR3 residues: CASSLVGENPYNEQFF. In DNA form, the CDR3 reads TGTGCCAGCAGCTTGGTCGGGGAGAACCCCTACAATGAGCAGTTCTTC.

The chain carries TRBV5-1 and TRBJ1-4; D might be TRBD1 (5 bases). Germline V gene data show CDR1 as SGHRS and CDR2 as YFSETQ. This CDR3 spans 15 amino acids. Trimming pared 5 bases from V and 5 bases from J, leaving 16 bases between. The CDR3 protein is CASSRNRQQNEKLFF. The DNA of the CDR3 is TGCGCCAGCAGTCGAAACAGGCAACAGAATGAAAAACTGTTTTTT.

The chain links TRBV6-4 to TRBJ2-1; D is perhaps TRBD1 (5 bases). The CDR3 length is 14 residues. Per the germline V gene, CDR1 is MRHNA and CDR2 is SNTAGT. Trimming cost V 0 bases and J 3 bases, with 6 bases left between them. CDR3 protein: CASSDSDNYNEQFF. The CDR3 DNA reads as TGTGCCAGCAGTGACTCGGACAACTACAATGAGCAGTTCTTC.

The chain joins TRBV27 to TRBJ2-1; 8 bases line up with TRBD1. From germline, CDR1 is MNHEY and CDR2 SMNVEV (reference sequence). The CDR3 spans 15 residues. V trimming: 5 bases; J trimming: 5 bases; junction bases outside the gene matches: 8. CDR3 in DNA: TGTGCCAGCAGTCCCCATGGACAGGGCCACAATGAGCAGTTCTTC. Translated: CASSPHGQGHNEQFF.

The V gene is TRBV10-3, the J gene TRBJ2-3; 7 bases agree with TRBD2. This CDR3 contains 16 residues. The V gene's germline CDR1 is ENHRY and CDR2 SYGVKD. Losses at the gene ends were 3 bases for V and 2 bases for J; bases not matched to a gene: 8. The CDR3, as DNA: TGTGCCATCAGTGAAACGTCTAGCGGATACACAGATACGCAGTATTTT. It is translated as CAISETSSGYTDTQYF.

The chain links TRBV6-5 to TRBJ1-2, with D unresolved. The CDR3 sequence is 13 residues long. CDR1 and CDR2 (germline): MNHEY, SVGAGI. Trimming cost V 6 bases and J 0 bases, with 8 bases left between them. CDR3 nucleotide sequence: TGTGCCAGCAGGCAACACGCTAACTATGGCTACACCTTC. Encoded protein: CASRQHANYGYTF.

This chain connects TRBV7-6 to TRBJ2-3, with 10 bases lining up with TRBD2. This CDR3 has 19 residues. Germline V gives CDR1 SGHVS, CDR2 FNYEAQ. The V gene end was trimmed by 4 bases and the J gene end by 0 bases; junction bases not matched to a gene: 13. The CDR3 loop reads CASSSQRGSGGYSTDTQYF. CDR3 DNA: TGTGCCAGCAGCTCCCAAAGGGGTAGCGGGGGGTATAGCACAGATACGCAGTATTTT. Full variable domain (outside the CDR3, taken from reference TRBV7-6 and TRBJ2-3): GAGVSQSPRYKVTKRGQDVALRCDPISGHVSLYWYRQALGQGPEFLTYFNYEAQQDKSGLPNDRFSAERPEGSISTLTIQRTEQRDSAMYRCASSSQRGSGGYSTDTQYFGPGTRLTVL.